Listed below are T cell receptor beta chains from one sample, sequenced in a study of blood T cell repertoires in COVID-19. Here immunoSEQ multiplex PCR was the method, and the copy in TCRdb shows in-frame clones only, minus some. The sample lists approximately 290,000 clones; 65% to 85% were seen once. Source material: peripheral blood. These TCRs come from a person aged 65 to 85 with COVID-19, enrolled during active disease. The CDR3 runs from the conserved cysteine through the conserved F or W. The D gene is left open where the match is weak. Only part of the rows carry a size: once, few, many, or a class if the clone is expanded.

v_call	d_call	clone_size	j_call	cdr3_aa	cdr3_nt
TRBV7-2	.	.	TRBJ1-3	CASSTQPGGSGNTIYF	TGTGCCAGCAGCACCCAACCGGGGGGCTCTGGAAACACCATATATTTT
TRBV3-1/TRBV3-2	.	.	TRBJ1-4	CASSPQEVRNEKLFF	TGTGCCAGCAGCCCGCAGGAAGTCCGAAATGAAAAACTGTTTTTT
TRBV5-1	TRBD2	.	TRBJ2-3	CASSPKSGGPDTQYF	TGCGCCAGCAGCCCCAAAAGCGGGGGACCAGATACGCAGTATTTT
TRBV28	TRBD2	.	TRBJ2-3	CASSPPSPGLAGTTDTQYF	TGTGCCAGCAGTCCCCCCTCGCCGGGACTAGCGGGGACCACAGATACGCAGTATTTT
TRBV5-1	TRBD1	few	TRBJ1-1	CASSLVGGVTEAFF	TGCGCCAGCAGCTTGGTAGGGGGCGTCACTGAAGCTTTCTTT
TRBV7-2	TRBD1	few	TRBJ2-1	CASSLSRQGDEQFF	TGTGCCAGCAGCTTAAGTCGACAGGGGGATGAGCAGTTCTTC
TRBV3-1/TRBV3-2	.	.	TRBJ1-3	CASSQSPLSRDTIYF	TGTGCCAGCAGCCAAAGTCCCCTCTCCAGGGACACCATATATTTT
TRBV3-1/TRBV3-2	.	.	TRBJ1-1	CASSPLAGTEAFF	TGTGCCAGCAGCCCGCTGGCGGGAACTGAAGCTTTCTTT
TRBV5-1	TRBD2	.	TRBJ2-7	CASGRTSGTTYEQYF	TGCGCCAGCGGAAGAACTAGCGGGACGACCTACGAGCAGTACTTC
TRBV3-1/TRBV3-2	.	once	TRBJ2-1	CASSPGFPFF	TGTGCCAGCAGTCCAGGGTTCCCGTTCTTC
TRBV15	TRBD2	.	TRBJ2-2	CATRVSGGGTGELFF	TGTGCCACCAGGGTTAGCGGGGGTGGCACCGGGGAGCTGTTTTTT
TRBV9	.	.	TRBJ2-3	CASSRTGPSTDTQYF	TGTGCCAGCAGCCGGACTGGACCTAGCACAGATACGCAGTATTTT
TRBV10-2	.	few	TRBJ1-4	CASSESGMNVGSREKLFF	TGCGCCAGCAGTGAGTCCGGTATGAACGTGGGGAGTCGTGAAAAACTGTTTTTT
TRBV7-9	.	.	TRBJ1-1	CASSLSYGGPEAFF	TGTGCCAGCAGCTTAAGTTACGGCGGCCCTGAAGCTTTCTTT
TRBV3-1/TRBV3-2	TRBD2	few	TRBJ2-7	CASSQASGNYEQYF	TGTGCCAGCAGCCAGGCTAGCGGGAATTACGAGCAGTACTTC
TRBV28	TRBD2	.	TRBJ2-7	CASSLGTRGGQYF	TGTGCCAGCAGTTTAGGGACTAGAGGAGGGCAGTACTTC
TRBV9	TRBD1	.	TRBJ1-4	CASSPGTGDEKLFF	TGTGCCAGCAGCCCGGGGACAGGGGATGAAAAACTGTTTTTT
TRBV7-3	.	.	TRBJ2-7	CASSLMGGDEQYF	TGTGCCAGCAGCTTAATGGGCGGGGACGAGCAGTACTTC
TRBV5-1	.	.	TRBJ1-1	CASSSGSGRNTEAFF	TGCGCCAGCAGCTCTGGATCGGGGAGGAACACTGAAGCTTTCTTT
TRBV27	.	once	TRBJ2-3	CASSLSPFTDTQYF	TGTGCCAGCAGTTTATCTCCTTTCACAGATACGCAGTATTTT
TRBV6-4	TRBD2	.	TRBJ2-2	CASRPTGGPTGELFF	TGTGCCAGCAGGCCTACGGGGGGGCCCACCGGGGAGCTGTTTTTT
TRBV3-1/TRBV3-2	TRBD2	once	TRBJ2-1	CASSQPKTSGRANEQFF	TGTGCCAGCAGCCAACCAAAGACTAGCGGGAGGGCCAATGAGCAGTTCTTC
TRBV9	.	.	TRBJ1-3	CASSVTGDRNTIYF	TGTGCCAGCAGCGTGACGGGGGACCGAAACACCATATATTTT
TRBV7-2	.	.	TRBJ2-7	CASSSGGGGTYEQYF	TGTGCCAGCAGCTCCGGAGGGGGGGGAACCTACGAGCAGTACTTC
TRBV6-5	TRBD1	.	TRBJ2-3	CASSPRDRYTDTQYF	TGTGCCAGCAGTCCCCGGGACAGATACACAGATACGCAGTATTTT
TRBV27	TRBD1	.	TRBJ1-6	CASSLRPRQGDSPLHF	TGTGCCAGCAGCTTAAGGCCCCGACAGGGTGATTCACCCCTCCACTTT
TRBV10-3	TRBD2	few	TRBJ2-1	CAISAERGVYNEQFF	TGTGCCATCAGTGCGGAGCGGGGTGTCTACAATGAGCAGTTCTTC
TRBV15	.	.	TRBJ1-6	CATSRVRQSSYNSPLHF	TGTGCCACCAGCAGGGTTCGACAGAGCTCCTATAATTCACCCCTCCACTTT
TRBV7-2	TRBD2	.	TRBJ2-5	CAGHAGGVETQYF	TGTGCCGGTCATGCGGGAGGGGTAGAGACCCAGTACTTC
TRBV15	TRBD1	once	TRBJ2-1	CATSVRDRGNNEQFF	TGTGCCACCAGCGTCCGGGACAGGGGCAACAATGAGCAGTTCTTC
TRBV29-1	TRBD2	once	TRBJ2-3	CSVSGGALEGLPDTQYF	TGCAGCGTAAGCGGGGGGGCACTGGAGGGCCTTCCAGATACGCAGTATTTT
TRBV10-1	.	.	TRBJ1-6	CASSPKPGGLDSPLHF	TGCGCCAGCAGCCCAAAACCAGGAGGGTTGGATTCACCCCTCCACTTT
TRBV12-3/TRBV12-4	.	.	TRBJ1-5	CASTQGNQPQHF	TGTGCCAGCACACAGGGCAATCAGCCCCAGCATTTT
TRBV5-6	TRBD1	few	TRBJ2-1	CASSSTGTGIYNEQFF	TGTGCCAGCAGCTCCACCGGGACAGGAATCTACAATGAGCAGTTCTTC
TRBV13	TRBD2	.	TRBJ2-7	CASSRGGRPYEQYF	TGTGCCAGCTCCAGGGGCGGGAGGCCGTACGAGCAGTACTTC